This T cell receptor beta chain was obtained from a study of spatial heterogeneity in lung cancer. Time point denoted: sample taken at primary tumor resection. A single record per CDR3 protein comes from TCRdb applying MiXCR to the 5' RACE reads. The sample shows about 92,000 distinct CDR3 sequences, about an eighth of them seen only once. V was pared by 1 base and J by 5 bases, with 3 bases of the junction left unmatched. Germline V gives CDR1 DFQATT, CDR2 SNEGSKA (reference sequence). The length of the CDR3 is 14 residues. This TCR derives from a male donor with early-stage non-small cell lung cancer. Sequenced material: PBMCs, taken at surgery. The chain combines TRBV20-1 with TRBJ1-4, with 8 positions matching TRBD1. CDR3 in DNA: TGCAGTGCTAGAGGGGGGACAGGCAATGAAAAACTGTTTTTT. This encodes CSARGGTGNEKLFF.